This T cell receptor beta chain was retrieved from a study of OX40 agonist ivuxolimab in advanced cancers. Study-level points and caveats: The study found that CD8+ T cells averaged more expanded clones than CD4+. Clones of CD4+ and CD8+ blood T cells grew by week 6 at doses of 0.1 to 3.0 mg/kg.

The CDR3 length is 15 residues. The ends lost 6 bases at V and 0 bases at J; junction bases unmatched: 4. Looked up from germline, CDR1 is SEHNR and CDR2 is FQNEAQ (reference sequence). Sequenced by immunoSEQ multiplex PCR; TCRdb stores in-frame clones only, minus some. The table shows around 59,000 clones, with 70% to 90% occurring only once. Sampled blood was obtained at baseline, cycle 4 day 1, and cycle 7 day 1. To note about this clone: Its antigen is as yet unknown.

The rearrangement uses TRBV7-9 and TRBJ2-1, with 8 bases matching TRBD2. The clonotype comes from an adult with an advanced solid tumor such as melanoma, head and neck, liver or kidney cancer. This sample comprised CD4+ or CD8+ T cells sorted from blood, obtained in a trial of the OX40 agonist ivuxolimab. The CDR3 sequence: CASRRSGSSYNEQFF. The DNA of the CDR3 is TGTGCCAGCAGACGGAGCGGGAGCTCCTACAATGAGCAGTTCTTC.